This TCR beta chain was recorded in a study of T cell responses to AZD1222 COVID-19 vaccine. For the study at large: Second-dose timings of about 4 or about 12 weeks were pooled.

Overall study findings and caveats: Clonal diversity may have been underestimated in mostly white British donors. Repertoire collection took place solely once the T cell response had peaked.

With 4 bases clipped from V and 2 bases from J, the junction kept 7 bases outside the gene matches. CDR3 size: 15 residues. The germline V gene has CDR1 LNHDA and CDR2 SQIVND (reference sequence). Repertoires were generated with immunoSEQ multiplex PCR, while TCRdb's copy carries only in-frame clones and drops some. The table records 130,000 or so clones, approximately 85% of them present only once. For this clone: Antigen unknown.

The clonotype comes from an adult in good health. The input for sequencing was peripheral blood, taken on day 0 of AZD1222 vaccination. The V gene is TRBV19, the J gene TRBJ2-7, with 8 bases that match TRBD1. The CDR3: CASSTRTGSTYEQYF. The CDR3 DNA is TGTGCCAGTAGTACCAGGACAGGGTCAACCTACGAGCAGTACTTC.